In its sample, the clone carrying this T cell receptor (beta chain) was seen a few times. Its target is not known. The CDR3 contains 15 residues. Germline V gives CDR1 SNHLY, CDR2 FYNNEI. Trimming at V came to 5 bases and at J to 4 bases, leaving 8 bases not matched to a gene. This sample stems from a study of cytomegalovirus exposure and HLA in healthy donors. The wider study: Early released data comprised about 85 million unique TCRs from HLA-typed donors.

Study-level results: Three chains tied to CMV proved CMV antigen-specific in vitro.

The study ran its PCR with 60 Vbeta and 13 Jbeta primers. Repertoires were generated with immunoSEQ multiplex PCR, while TCRdb's copy carries only in-frame clones and drops some. Of roughly 120,000 clones listed, less than 80% are singletons. This TCR derives from a man aged 40-49 years in good health and CMV-seropositive. The rearrangement uses TRBV2 and TRBJ1-5, with TRBD1 identical over 7 bases. The sequenced material came from PBMCs. In DNA, the CDR3 is TGTGCCAGCAGTCCCGCCTCACAGGGGAATCAGCCCCAGCATTTT. The encoded protein is CASSPASQGNQPQHF.